A single sample is the source of the 9 T cell receptor beta chains below, sequenced in a study of human T cells and chemical hapten exposure. Regarding time point: pre-sensitization, week 0. The treatment was: therapeutic diphenylcyclopropenone sensitization with weekly scalp DPC. TCRdb re-called the RACE reads through MiXCR, storing one row per CDR3 protein. Among fewer than 300,000 distinct CDR3 sequences, about 9% were seen once, and the ten largest hold 2% to 2.5%. Sequences were derived from whole blood, sampled in connection with sensitization to the hapten diphenylcyclopropenone (DPC). The receptor source for this set is a middle-aged woman with alopecia areata. Some clones in this sample may be carry-over from other donors' samples.

This clonotype was detected a few times. The chain uses TRBV12-3 or TRBV12-4 and TRBJ1-4; D is perhaps TRBD1 (5 bases). Deletions cut 6 bases from V and 7 bases from J, with 15 bases between. This CDR3 region has 14 residues. In nucleotides, the CDR3 is TGTGCCAGCAGCCGGGGGACTCAAGGTGAAAAACTGTTTTTT. This sequence encodes CASSRGTQGEKLFF.

The chain is built from TRBV5-1 and TRBJ2-6; 7 bases are shared with TRBD1. Looked up from germline, CDR1 is SGHRS and CDR2 is YFSETQ. Germline trimming cut 3 bases from V and 0 bases from J; bases unmatched to any gene: 9. The CDR3 length is 18 residues. CDR3: CASSSPPGQSSGANVLTF. CDR3 DNA: TGCGCCAGCAGCTCGCCGCCGGGACAGTCCTCTGGGGCCAACGTCCTGACTTTC. Supplemented by reference TRBV5-1 and TRBJ2-6, the full variable domain reads KAGVTQTPRYLIKTRGQQVTLSCSPISGHRSVSWYQQTPGQGLQFLFEYFSETQRNKGNFPGRFSGRQFSNSRSEMNVSTLELGDSALYLCASSSPPGQSSGANVLTFGAGSRLTVL.

This clonotype was detected only a few times. The chain has TRBV6-5 and TRBJ2-1, with 11 bases identical to TRBD2. V dropped 6 bases and J dropped 6; count of bases not matched to a gene: 7. The CDR3 is 15 residues long. Germline CDR1 and CDR2: MNHEY and SVGAGI. The DNA for the CDR3 is TGTGCCAGCAGCGTTAGCGGGAGGGCCTCCAATGAGCAGTTCTTC. Its translation is CASSVSGRASNEQFF.

This chain joins TRBV7-9 and TRBJ2-4, with D tentatively TRBD2 (5 bases). V dropped 7 bases and J dropped 8 bases, with 9 bases sitting between them. Per germline, CDR1 SEHNR and CDR2 FQNEAQ (reference sequence). The CDR3 consists of 11 residues. CDR3 amino acids: CASTDGDIQYF. As DNA, the CDR3 is TGTGCCAGCACCGACGGGGACATTCAGTACTTC.

This chain joins TRBV25-1 and TRBJ2-3; D unresolved. Germline V lookup: CDR1 MGHDK, CDR2 SYGVNS. There are 15 residues in the CDR3. The V end lost 2 bases, the J end lost 7 bases, and 16 bases lay between the germline ends. CDR3 bases: TGTGCCAGCAGTGAAGGGAAAGGAAGAGGTTATACGCAGTATTTT. Its protein product is CASSEGKGRGYTQYF. The full variable domain, completed using reference TRBV25-1 and TRBJ2-3, is EADIYQTPRYLVIGTGKKITLECSQTMGHDKMYWYQQDPGMELHLIHYSYGVNSTEKGDLSSESTVSRIRTEHFPLTLESARPSHTSQYLCASSEGKGRGYTQYFGPGTRLTVL.

The V gene is TRBV28, the J gene TRBJ2-1, with 10 bases aligning to TRBD1. This CDR3 is 16 amino acids long. The V gene's germline CDR1 is MDHEN and CDR2 SYDVKM. The J segment lost 4 bases and the V segment lost 5 bases, leaving 8 bases of the junction unmatched. This CDR3 is CASSTAGTGAYNEQFF. The DNA of the CDR3 is TGTGCCAGCAGTACCGCCGGGACAGGGGCATACAATGAGCAGTTCTTC. The variable domain in full, with the rest retrieved from reference TRBV28 and TRBJ2-1, is DVKVTQSSRYLVKRTGEKVFLECVQDMDHENMFWYRQDPGLGLRLIYFSYDVKMKEKGDIPEGYSVSREKKERFSLILESASTNQTSMYLCASSTAGTGAYNEQFFGPGTRLTVL.

The gene calls are TRBV10-3 and TRBJ2-1; a weak D match, TRBD2 (6 bases). Germline assignment: CDR1 ENHRY and CDR2 SYGVKD. The V and J ends lost 3 bases and 8 bases respectively, with 11 bases between them. There are 13 residues in the CDR3. The CDR3 here is CAISERLEDEQFF. CDR3 bases: TGTGCCATCAGTGAACGACTAGAAGATGAGCAGTTCTTC.

This clonotype was recorded once. An end of the junction does not agree with germline; a read error may underlie this. The chain is built from TRBV5-1 and TRBJ2-7; D perhaps matches TRBD1 (8 bases). CDR1 SGHRS and CDR2 YFSETQ come from the germline V gene. The CDR3 has 12 residues. CDR3 DNA: TGCGCCAGCAGGGACAGGGACTACGAGCAGCACTTC. Translating gives CASRDRDYEQHF.

V usage is TRBV5-5 and J usage is TRBJ2-3, with D unclear. Germline loops: CDR1 SGHKS, CDR2 YYEKEE (reference sequence). V was trimmed by 0 bases and J by 0 bases, leaving 11 bases between them. This CDR3 is built from 16 residues. CDR3 bases: TGTGCCAGCAGCTTGGAGGTGCACATTAGCACAGATACGCAGTATTTT. It yields the protein CASSLEVHISTDTQYF.